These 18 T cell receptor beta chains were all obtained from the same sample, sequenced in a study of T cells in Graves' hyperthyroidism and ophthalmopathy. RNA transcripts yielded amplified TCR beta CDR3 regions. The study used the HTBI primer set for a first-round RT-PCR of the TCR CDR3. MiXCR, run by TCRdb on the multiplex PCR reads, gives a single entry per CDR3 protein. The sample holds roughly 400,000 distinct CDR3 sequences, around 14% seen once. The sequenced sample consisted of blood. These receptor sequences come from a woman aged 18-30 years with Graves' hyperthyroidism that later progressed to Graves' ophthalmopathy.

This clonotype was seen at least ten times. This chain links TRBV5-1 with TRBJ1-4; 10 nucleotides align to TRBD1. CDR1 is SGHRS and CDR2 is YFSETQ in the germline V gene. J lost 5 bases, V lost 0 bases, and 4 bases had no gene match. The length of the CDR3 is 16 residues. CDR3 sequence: CASSLGGQGRNEKLFF. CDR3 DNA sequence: TGCGCCAGCAGCTTGGGGGGACAGGGGAGAAATGAAAAACTGTTTTTT.

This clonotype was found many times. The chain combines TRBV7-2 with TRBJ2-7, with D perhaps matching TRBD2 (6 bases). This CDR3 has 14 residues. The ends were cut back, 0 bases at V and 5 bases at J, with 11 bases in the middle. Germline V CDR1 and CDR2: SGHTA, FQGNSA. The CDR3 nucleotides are TGTGCCAGCAGCTTAGCCAGACTAGTAGACGAGCAGTACTTC. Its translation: CASSLARLVDEQYF.

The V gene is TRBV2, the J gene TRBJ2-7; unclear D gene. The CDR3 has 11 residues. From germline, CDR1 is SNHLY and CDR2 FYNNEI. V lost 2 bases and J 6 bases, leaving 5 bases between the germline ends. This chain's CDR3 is CASSEWSEQYF. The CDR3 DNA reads TGTGCCAGCAGTGAATGGAGCGAGCAGTACTTC.

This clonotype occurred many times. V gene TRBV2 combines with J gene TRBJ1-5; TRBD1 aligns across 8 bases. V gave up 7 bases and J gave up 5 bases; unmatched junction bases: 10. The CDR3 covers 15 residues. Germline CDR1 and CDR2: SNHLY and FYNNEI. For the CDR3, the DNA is TGTGCCAGCAAAGAGCAGGGGGCATCTTATCAGCCCCAGCATTTT. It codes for CASKEQGASYQPQHF.

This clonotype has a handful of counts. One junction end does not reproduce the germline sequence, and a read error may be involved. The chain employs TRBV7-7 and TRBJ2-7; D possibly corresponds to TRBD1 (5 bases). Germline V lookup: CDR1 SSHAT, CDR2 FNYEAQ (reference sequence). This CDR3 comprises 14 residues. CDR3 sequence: CASSPQGFSYEQYF. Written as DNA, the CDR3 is TGTGCTAGCAGCCCCCAGGGCTTCTCCTACGAGCAGTACTTC. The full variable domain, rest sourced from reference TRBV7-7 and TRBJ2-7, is GAGVSQSPRYKVTKRGQDVTLRCDPISSHATLYWYQQALGQGPEFLTYFNYEAQPDKSGLPSDRFSAERPEGSISTLTIQRTEQRDSAMYRCASSPQGFSYEQYFGPGTRLTVT.

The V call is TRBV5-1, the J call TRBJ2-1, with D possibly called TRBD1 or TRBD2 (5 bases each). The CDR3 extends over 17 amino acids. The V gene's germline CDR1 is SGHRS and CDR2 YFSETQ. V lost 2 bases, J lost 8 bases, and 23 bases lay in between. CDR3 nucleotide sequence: TGCGCCAGCAGCTTTGGGGGAAGGGGATTCGTGGTCGATGAGCAGTTCTTC. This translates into CASSFGGRGFVVDEQFF.

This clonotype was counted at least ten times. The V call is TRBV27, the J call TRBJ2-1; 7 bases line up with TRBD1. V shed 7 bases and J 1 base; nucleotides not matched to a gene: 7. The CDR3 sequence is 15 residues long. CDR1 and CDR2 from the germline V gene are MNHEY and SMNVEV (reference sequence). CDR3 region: CASTITGVSYNEQFF. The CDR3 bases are TGTGCCAGCACTATCACAGGGGTTTCCTACAATGAGCAGTTCTTC.

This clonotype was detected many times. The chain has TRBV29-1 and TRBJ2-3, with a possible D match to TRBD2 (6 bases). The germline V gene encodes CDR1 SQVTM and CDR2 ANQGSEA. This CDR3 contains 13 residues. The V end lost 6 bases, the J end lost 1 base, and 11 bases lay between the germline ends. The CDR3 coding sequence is TGCAGCGTCGCTAAGCGGGGCACAGATACGCAGTATTTT. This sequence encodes CSVAKRGTDTQYF.

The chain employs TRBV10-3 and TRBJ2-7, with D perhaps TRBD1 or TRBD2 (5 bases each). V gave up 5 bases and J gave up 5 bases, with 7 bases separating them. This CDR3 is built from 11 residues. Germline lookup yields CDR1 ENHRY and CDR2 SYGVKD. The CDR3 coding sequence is TGTGCCATCAGTCAGGGACACGAGCAGTACTTC. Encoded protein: CAISQGHEQYF.

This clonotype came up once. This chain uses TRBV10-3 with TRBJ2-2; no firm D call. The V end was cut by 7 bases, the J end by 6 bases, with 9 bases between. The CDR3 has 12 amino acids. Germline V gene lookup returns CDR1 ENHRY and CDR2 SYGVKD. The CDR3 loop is CAIMTASGELFF. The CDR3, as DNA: TGTGCCATCATGACGGCATCCGGGGAGCTGTTTTTT.

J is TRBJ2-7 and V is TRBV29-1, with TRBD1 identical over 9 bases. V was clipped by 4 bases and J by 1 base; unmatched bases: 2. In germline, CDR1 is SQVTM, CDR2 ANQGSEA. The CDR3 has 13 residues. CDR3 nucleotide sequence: TGCAGCGTTGGACAGGGGGTATCCTACGAGCAGTACTTC. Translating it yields CSVGQGVSYEQYF.

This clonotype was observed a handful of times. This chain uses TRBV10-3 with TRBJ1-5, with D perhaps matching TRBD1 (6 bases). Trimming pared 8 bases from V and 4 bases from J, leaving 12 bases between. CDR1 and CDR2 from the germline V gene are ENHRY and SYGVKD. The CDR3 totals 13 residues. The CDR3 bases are TGTGCCATCGGGGGGGGCCGTAATCAGCCCCAGCATTTT. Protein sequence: CAIGGGRNQPQHF.

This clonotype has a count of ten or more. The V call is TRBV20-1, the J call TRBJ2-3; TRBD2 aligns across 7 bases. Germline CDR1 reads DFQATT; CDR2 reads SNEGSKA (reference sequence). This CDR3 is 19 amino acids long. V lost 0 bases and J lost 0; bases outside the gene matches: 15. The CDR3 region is CSARDPTSARSGSTDTQYF. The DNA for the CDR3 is TGCAGTGCTAGAGACCCCACTAGCGCGCGAAGTGGAAGCACAGATACGCAGTATTTT.

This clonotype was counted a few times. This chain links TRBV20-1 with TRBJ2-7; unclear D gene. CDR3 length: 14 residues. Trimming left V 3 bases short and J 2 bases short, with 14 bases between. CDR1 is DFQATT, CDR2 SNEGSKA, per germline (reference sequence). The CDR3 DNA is TGCAGTGCTAGGCCGCCAGCCTTAGCCTACGAGCAGTACTTC. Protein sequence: CSARPPALAYEQYF.

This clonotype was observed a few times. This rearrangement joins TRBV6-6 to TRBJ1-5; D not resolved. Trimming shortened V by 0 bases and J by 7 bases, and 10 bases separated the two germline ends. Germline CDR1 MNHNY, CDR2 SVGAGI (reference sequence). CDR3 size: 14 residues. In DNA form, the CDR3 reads TGTGCCAGCAGTTACTCAGATACAACCCAGCCCCAGCATTTT. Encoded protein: CASSYSDTTQPQHF.

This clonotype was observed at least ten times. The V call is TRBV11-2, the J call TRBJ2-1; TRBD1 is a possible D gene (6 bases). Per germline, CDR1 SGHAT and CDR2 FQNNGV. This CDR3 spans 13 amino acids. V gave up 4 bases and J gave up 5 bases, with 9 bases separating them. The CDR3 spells CASSYDRNNEQFF. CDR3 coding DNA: TGTGCCAGCAGCTATGACAGGAACAATGAGCAGTTCTTC.

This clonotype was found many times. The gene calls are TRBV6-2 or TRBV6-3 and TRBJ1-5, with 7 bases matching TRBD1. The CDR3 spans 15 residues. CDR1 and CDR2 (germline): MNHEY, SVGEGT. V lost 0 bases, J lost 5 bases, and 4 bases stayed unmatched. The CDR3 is CASSYSGQLHQPQHF. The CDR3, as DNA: TGTGCCAGCAGTTACTCGGGACAGCTACATCAGCCCCAGCATTTT.

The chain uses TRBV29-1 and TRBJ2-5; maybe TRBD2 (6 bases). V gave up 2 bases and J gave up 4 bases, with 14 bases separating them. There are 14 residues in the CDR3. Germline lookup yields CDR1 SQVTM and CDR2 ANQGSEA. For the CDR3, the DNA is TGCAGCGTTGAAATGGGAGCGGGTCCAGAGACCCAGTACTTC. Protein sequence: CSVEMGAGPETQYF.